The 6 T cell receptor beta chains below come from one sample, sequenced in a study of cytomegalovirus exposure and HLA in healthy donors. Both 60 Vbeta primers and 13 Jbeta primers went into the PCR. The protocol was immunoSEQ multiplex PCR, while the TCRdb copy is restricted to in-frame clones and leaves out a portion. The data contain 100,000 to 150,000 clones, around 80% of them singletons. Sequences were obtained from PBMCs. These receptors came from a woman between 18 and 29 years old in good health and CMV-seropositive.

Only a few counts were recorded for this clone. J is TRBJ2-5 and V is TRBV5-4; no reliable D call. Trimming took 0 bases from V and 7 from J, leaving 10 bases between them. This CDR3 has 13 residues. Germline-derived CDR1 and CDR2 are SGHNT and YYREEE (reference sequence). The CDR3 spells CASSLALTRTQYF. The CDR3 DNA reads as TGTGCCAGCAGCTTGGCTCTTACACGGACCCAGTACTTC. Based on the CDR3 plus reference TRBV5-4 and TRBJ2-5, the full variable domain is ETGVTQSPTHLIKTRGQQVTLRCSSQSGHNTVSWYQQALGQGPQFIFQYYREEENGRGNFPPRFSGLQFPNYSSELNVNALELDDSALYLCASSLALTRTQYFGPGTRLLVL.

V usage is TRBV1 and J usage is TRBJ2-7; the tabulated D call, TRBD2, remains unverified against the DNA. TRBV1 is a pseudogene segment. The length of the CDR3 is 17 residues. CDR3 coding DNA: TGCACCAGCAGACGACTAGCGGGGGCCCCTCACTTATACGAGCAGTACTTC. Its protein is CTSRRLAGAPHLYEQYF.

This clone has a handful of counts. The CDR3 DNA is TGTGCCAGCAGTTACTCGTGGCAGGGAGGGACTGAAGCTTTCTTT. As protein: CASSYSWQGGTEAFF. The genes are TRBV6-5 and TRBJ1-1; D possibly corresponds to TRBD1 (5 bases). From germline, CDR1 is MNHEY and CDR2 SVGAGI. V lost 0 bases to trimming and J lost 5 bases, with 13 bases between them. The CDR3 runs 15 residues.

This rearrangement joins TRBV6-5 to TRBJ2-3, with D perhaps matching TRBD2 (6 bases). Germline V CDR1 and CDR2: MNHEY, SVGAGI. The V and J ends lost 7 bases and 3 bases respectively, with 17 bases between them. There are 15 residues in the CDR3. In nucleotides, the CDR3 is TGTGCCAGCACGAGGAAGCAGGGAGGTACAGATACGCAGTATTTT. Its protein product is CASTRKQGGTDTQYF.

This clone has just one count. The chain joins TRBV25-1 to TRBJ2-7, with TRBD2 as a possible D gene (6 bases). V lost 4 bases and J lost 3, with 16 bases in between. Germline V gene lookup returns CDR1 MGHDK and CDR2 SYGVNS. This CDR3 has 15 residues. The CDR3 region is CASSVTRDSYYEQYF. The CDR3 DNA follows: TGTGCCAGCAGTGTAACCCGGGACTCCTACTACGAGCAGTACTTC.

This clone has a single count. The J gene is TRBJ1-2, the V gene TRBV7-3, with a weak D call TRBD1 (6 bases). Germline loops: CDR1 SGHTA, CDR2 FQGTGA. The V gene lost 0 bases and the J gene lost 8 bases, with 19 bases spanning the gap. There are 16 residues in the CDR3. In DNA, the CDR3 is TGTGCCAGCAGCTTAACTTCGATGACAGGCGAGCTCGGCTACACCTTC. This gives the protein CASSLTSMTGELGYTF.